The 8 T cell receptor beta chains given below trace back to one sample, sequenced in a study of tumor-infiltrating lymphocytes in glioblastoma multiforme. Multiple V-beta primers and a C-beta primer amplified TCRB from RNA. Each CDR3 protein is one row after TCRdb ran MiXCR on the multiplex PCR reads. The sample consists of approximately 20,000 distinct CDR3 sequences, roughly 64% of them appearing once. Sequences were obtained from peripheral blood. The receptor set was obtained from a male donor with glioblastoma.

Many counts were recorded for this clonotype. The CDR3 DNA sequence: TGTGCCAGCAGTTCCGAGTCGACAGGGGGTACCTACGAGCAGTACTTC. Its translation is CASSSESTGGTYEQYF. V is TRBV12-3 or TRBV12-4 and J is TRBJ2-7; TRBD1 aligns across 9 bases. The CDR3 totals 16 residues. Losses at the gene ends were 4 bases for V and 2 bases for J; bases not matched to a gene: 9.

The V and J genes are TRBV29-1 and TRBJ2-5; 11 bases line up with TRBD1. The CDR3 length is 12 residues. The germline V gene has CDR1 SQVTM and CDR2 ANQGSEA. The V and J ends lost 6 bases and 5 bases, in that order; junction bases with no gene match: 2. CDR3 sequence reads: CSVDRGRETQYF. DNA for the CDR3: TGCAGCGTGGACAGGGGGCGCGAGACCCAGTACTTC.

This clonotype was seen only a few times. The chain uses TRBV11-2 and TRBJ2-1; perhaps TRBD1 as D (8 bases). The CDR3 sequence is 16 residues long. CDR1 SGHAT and CDR2 FQNNGV come from the germline V gene. The germline V and J ends were trimmed by 5 bases and 0 bases, with 14 bases remaining between them. CDR3 nucleotides: TGTGCCAGCAGCCACAGGGGGGGCCTCTCCTACAATGAGCAGTTCTTC. Its protein is CASSHRGGLSYNEQFF. The full variable domain, its missing parts supplied by reference TRBV11-2 and TRBJ2-1, is EAGVAQSPRYKIIEKRQSVAFWCNPISGHATLYWYQQILGQGPKLLIQFQNNGVVDDSQLPKDRFSAERLKGVDSTLKIQPAKLEDSAVYLCASSHRGGLSYNEQFFGPGTRLTVL.

This clonotype appeared a single time. The chain couples TRBV11-2 to TRBJ2-7; D gene unclear. CDR3 length equals 12 residues. CDR1 SGHAT and CDR2 FQNNGV come from the germline V gene. The V end was cut by 5 bases, the J end by 4 bases, with 9 bases between. The CDR3 DNA is TGTGCCAGCAGCATACACAAGTACGAGCAGTACTTC. Amino acids: CASSIHKYEQYF.

This chain joins TRBV13 and TRBJ2-7, with D perhaps being TRBD1 or TRBD2 (6 bases each). The V end was cut by 5 bases, the J end by 2 bases, with 19 bases between. Per germline, CDR1 PRHDT and CDR2 FYEKMQ (reference sequence). The length of the CDR3 is 16 residues. The CDR3, as DNA: TGTGCCAGCAGCGCTAGATCGGGGGCGAACCCCTACGAGCAGTACTTC. This gives the protein CASSARSGANPYEQYF. The variable domain in full, with the rest retrieved from reference TRBV13 and TRBJ2-7, is AAGVIQSPRHLIKEKRETATLKCYPIPRHDTVYWYQQGPGQDPQFLISFYEKMQSDKGSIPDRFSAQQFSDYHSELNMSSLELGDSALYFCASSARSGANPYEQYFGPGTRLTVT.

V gene TRBV4-3 combines with J gene TRBJ1-5; D gene unclear. Germline CDR1 LGHNA, CDR2 YSLEER. This CDR3 has 14 residues. The V end was cut by 1 base, the J end by 0 bases, with 4 bases between. The CDR3 nucleotides read TGCGCCAGCAGCCAAGTAAATAGCAATCAGCCCCAGCATTTT. The encoded protein is CASSQVNSNQPQHF.

This clonotype occurred many times. The chain carries TRBV10-3 and TRBJ2-1; D not resolved. CDR1 ENHRY and CDR2 SYGVKD come from the germline V gene. The CDR3 contains 13 residues. Trimming took off 2 bases at V and 5 bases at J, with 7 bases between the two ends. DNA for the CDR3: TGTGCCATCAGTGAGGGCATTGACAATGAGCAGTTCTTC. Protein: CAISEGIDNEQFF.

About this clonotype itself: Compared with germline, one end of the junction differs, possibly owing to a read error. The chain has TRBV19 and TRBJ2-7, with D possibly matching TRBD1 (6 bases). Germline loops: CDR1 LNHDA, CDR2 SQIVND (reference sequence). The CDR3 has 14 residues. The CDR3 nucleotides are TGTGCCAGTAGTAACCGGGACATATCCTACGAACAGTACTTC. Protein: CASSNRDISYEQYF. The variable domain in full, completed from reference TRBV19 and TRBJ2-7, reads DGGITQSPKYLFRKEGQNVTLSCEQNLNHDAMYWYRQDPGQGLRLIYYSQIVNDFQKGDIAEGYSVSREKKESFPLTVTSAQKNPTAFYLCASSNRDISYEQYFGPGTRLTVT.